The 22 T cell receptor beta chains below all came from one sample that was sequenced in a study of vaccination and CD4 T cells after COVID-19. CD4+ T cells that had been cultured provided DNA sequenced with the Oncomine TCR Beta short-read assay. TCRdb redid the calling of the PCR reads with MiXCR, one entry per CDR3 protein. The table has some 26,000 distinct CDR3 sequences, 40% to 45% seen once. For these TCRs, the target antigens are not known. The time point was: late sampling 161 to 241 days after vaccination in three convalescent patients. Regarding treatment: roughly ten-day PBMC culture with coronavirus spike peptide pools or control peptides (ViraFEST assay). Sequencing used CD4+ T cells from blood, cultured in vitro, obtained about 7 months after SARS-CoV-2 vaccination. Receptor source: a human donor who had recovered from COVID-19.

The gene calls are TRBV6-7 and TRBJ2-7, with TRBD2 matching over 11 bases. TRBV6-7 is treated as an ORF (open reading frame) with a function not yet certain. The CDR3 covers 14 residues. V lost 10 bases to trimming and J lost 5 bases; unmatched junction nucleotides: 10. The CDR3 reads CANPLAGASHEQYF. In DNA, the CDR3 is TGTGCCAACCCACTAGCGGGAGCATCTCACGAGCAGTACTTC.

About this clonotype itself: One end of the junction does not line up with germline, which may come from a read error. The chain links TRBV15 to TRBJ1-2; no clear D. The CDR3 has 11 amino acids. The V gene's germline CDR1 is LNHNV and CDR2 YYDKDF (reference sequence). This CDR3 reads CAPSPGVGYTF. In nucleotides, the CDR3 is TGTGCCCCCAGCCCAGGAGTCGGCTACACCTTC.

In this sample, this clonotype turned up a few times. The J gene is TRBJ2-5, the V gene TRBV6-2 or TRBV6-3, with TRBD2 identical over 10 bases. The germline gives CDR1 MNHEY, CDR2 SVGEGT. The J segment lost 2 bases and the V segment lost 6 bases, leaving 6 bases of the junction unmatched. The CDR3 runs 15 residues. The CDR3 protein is CASSRGLALQETQYF. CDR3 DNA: TGTGCCAGCAGCCGGGGACTAGCGTTACAAGAGACCCAGTACTTC.

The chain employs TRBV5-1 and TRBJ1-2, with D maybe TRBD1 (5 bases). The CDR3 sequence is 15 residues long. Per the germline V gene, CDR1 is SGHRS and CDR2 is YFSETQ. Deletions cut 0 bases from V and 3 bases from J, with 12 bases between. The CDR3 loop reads CASSLDGGGDYGYTF. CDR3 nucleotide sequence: TGCGCCAGCAGCTTGGATGGGGGAGGGGACTATGGCTACACCTTC.

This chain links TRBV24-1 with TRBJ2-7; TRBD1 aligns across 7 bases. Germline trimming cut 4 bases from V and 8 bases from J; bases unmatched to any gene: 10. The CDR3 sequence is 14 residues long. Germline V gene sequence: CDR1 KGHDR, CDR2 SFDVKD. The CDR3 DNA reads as TGTGCCACCAGTGACAGTCAGGGGGTAGGAAAGCAGTACTTC. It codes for CATSDSQGVGKQYF.

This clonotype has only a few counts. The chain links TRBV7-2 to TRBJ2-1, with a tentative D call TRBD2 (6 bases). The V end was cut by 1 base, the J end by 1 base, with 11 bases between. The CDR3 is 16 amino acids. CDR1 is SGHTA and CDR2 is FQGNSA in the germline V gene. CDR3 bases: TGTGCCAGCAGCTTAGTGGGTAGCGGATCCTACAATGAGCAGTTCTTC. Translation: CASSLVGSGSYNEQFF.

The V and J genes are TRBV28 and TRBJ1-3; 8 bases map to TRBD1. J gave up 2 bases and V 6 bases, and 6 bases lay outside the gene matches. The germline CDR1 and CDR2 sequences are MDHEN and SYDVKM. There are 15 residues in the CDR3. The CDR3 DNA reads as TGTGCCAGCAGCCGATCACAGGGGGCTGGAAACACCATATATTTT. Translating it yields CASSRSQGAGNTIYF.

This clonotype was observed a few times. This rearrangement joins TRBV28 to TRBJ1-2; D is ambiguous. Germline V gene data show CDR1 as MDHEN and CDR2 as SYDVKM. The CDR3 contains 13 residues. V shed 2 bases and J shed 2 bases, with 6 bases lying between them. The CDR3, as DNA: TGTGCCAGCAGTTTACAACGGAACTATGGCTACACCTTC. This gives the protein CASSLQRNYGYTF.

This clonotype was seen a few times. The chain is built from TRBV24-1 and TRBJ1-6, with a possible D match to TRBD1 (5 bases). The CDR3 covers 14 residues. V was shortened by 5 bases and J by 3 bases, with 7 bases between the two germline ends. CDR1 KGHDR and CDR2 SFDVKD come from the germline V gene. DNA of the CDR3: TGTGCCACCAGTGCTGGGGGCTATAATTCACCCCTCCACTTT. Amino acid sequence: CATSAGGYNSPLHF.

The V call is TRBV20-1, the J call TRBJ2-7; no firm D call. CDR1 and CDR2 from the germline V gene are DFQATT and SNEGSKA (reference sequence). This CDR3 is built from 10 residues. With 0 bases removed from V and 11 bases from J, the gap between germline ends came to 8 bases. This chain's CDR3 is CSAREEKEYF. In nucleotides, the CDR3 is TGCAGTGCTAGAGAGGAAAAGGAGTACTTC.

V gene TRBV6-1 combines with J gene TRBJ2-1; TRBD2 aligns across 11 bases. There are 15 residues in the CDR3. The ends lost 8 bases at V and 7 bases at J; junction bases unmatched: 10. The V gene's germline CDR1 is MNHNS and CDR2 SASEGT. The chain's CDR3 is CASYSLAGGPNEQFF. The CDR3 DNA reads TGTGCCAGCTATAGCTTAGCGGGAGGGCCAAATGAGCAGTTCTTC.

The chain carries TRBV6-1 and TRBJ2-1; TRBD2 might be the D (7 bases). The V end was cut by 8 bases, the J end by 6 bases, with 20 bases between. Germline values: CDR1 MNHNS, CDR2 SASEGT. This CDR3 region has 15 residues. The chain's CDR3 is CASDRTGGLPNEQFF. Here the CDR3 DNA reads TGTGCCAGCGACCGGACGGGGGGCCTTCCCAATGAGCAGTTCTTC.

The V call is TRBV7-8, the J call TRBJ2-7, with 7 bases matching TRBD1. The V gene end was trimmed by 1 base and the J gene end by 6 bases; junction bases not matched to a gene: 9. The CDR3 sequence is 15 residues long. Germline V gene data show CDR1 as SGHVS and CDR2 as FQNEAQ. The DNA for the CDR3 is TGTGCCAGCAGCTTAGGGGGACAGACCCTAGGCGAGCAGTACTTC. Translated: CASSLGGQTLGEQYF.

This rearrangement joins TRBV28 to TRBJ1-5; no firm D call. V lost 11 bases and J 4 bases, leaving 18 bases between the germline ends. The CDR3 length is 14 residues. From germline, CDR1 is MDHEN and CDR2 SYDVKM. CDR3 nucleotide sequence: TGTGCCGCCAAGACCGTCTTGGGGAATCAGCCCCAGCATTTT. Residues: CAAKTVLGNQPQHF. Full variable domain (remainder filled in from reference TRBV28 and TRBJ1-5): DVKVTQSSRYLVKRTGEKVFLECVQDMDHENMFWYRQDPGLGLRLIYFSYDVKMKEKGDIPEGYSVSREKKERFSLILESASTNQTSMYLCAAKTVLGNQPQHFGDGTRLSIL.

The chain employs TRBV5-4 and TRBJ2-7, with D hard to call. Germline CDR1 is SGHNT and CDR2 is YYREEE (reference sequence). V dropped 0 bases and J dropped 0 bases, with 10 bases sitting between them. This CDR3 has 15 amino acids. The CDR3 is CASSLGPVSSYEQYF. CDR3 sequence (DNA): TGTGCCAGCAGCTTGGGGCCAGTAAGCTCCTACGAGCAGTACTTC.

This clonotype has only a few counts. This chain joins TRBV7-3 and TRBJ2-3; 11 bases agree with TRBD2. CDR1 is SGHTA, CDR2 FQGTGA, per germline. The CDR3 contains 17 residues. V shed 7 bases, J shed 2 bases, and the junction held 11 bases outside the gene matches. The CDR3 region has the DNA TGTGCCAGCAACCCTATAGCGGGAGGGCTTTCCACAGATACGCAGTATTTT. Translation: CASNPIAGGLSTDTQYF.

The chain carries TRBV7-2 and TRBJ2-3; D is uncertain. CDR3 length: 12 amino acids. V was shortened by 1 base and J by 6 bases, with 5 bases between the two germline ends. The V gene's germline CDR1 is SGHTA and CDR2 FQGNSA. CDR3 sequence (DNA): TGTGCCAGCAGCTTAGGGGTTGATACGCAGTATTTT. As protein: CASSLGVDTQYF.

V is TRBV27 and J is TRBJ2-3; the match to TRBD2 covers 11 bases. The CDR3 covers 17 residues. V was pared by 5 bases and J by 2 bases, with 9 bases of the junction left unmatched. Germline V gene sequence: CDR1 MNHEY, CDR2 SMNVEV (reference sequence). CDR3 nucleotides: TGTGCCAGCAGTCGCCTCCTAGCGGGAGGTACCACAGATACGCAGTATTTT. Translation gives CASSRLLAGGTTDTQYF.

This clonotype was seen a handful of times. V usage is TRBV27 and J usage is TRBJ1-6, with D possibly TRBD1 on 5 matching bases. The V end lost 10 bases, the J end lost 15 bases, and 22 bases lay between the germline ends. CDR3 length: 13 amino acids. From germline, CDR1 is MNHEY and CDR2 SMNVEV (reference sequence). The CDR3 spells CATREGLVQILHF. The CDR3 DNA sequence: TGTGCCACCCGGGAGGGGTTGGTCCAGATCCTCCACTTT.

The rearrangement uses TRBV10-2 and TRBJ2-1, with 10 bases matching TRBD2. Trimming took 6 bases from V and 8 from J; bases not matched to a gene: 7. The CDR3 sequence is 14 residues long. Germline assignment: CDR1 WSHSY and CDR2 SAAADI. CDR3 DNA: TGCGCCAGCAGCAGCGGGAGGGGAGTTGATGAGCAGTTCTTC. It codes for CASSSGRGVDEQFF.

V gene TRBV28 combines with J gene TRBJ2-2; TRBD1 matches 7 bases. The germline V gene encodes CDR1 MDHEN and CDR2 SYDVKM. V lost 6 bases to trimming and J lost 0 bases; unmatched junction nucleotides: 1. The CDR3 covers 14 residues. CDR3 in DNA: TGTGCCAGCAGGGGACAGACGAACACCGGGGAGCTGTTTTTT. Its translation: CASRGQTNTGELFF.

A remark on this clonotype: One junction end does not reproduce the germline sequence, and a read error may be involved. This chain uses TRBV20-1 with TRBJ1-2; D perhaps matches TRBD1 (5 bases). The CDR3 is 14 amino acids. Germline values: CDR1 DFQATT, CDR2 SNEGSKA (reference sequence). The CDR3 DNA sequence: TGCAGTGCAAGCTTACAGCCATTAGACCGGGGGATCGCCTTC. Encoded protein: CSASLQPLDRGIAF.